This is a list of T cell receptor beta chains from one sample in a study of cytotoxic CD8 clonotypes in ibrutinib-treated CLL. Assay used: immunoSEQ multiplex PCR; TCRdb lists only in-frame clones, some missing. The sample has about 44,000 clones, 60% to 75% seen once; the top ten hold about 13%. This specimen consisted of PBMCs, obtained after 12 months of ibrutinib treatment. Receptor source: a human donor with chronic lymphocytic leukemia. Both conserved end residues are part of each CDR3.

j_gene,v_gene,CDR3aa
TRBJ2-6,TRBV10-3,CATVGSGGGSGANVLTF
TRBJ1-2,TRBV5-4,CASSPGQGYAYGYTF
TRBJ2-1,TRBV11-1,CASSSGLATYNEQFF
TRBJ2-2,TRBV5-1,CASSLTSGDITGELFF
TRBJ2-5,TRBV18,CASSPPRGETQYF
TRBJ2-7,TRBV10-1,CASSDGQSYEQYF
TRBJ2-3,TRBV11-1,CASSRDDGPDTQYF
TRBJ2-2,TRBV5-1,CASSFGAANTGELFF
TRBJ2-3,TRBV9,CASSAIGVGRPDTQYF
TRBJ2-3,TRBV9,CASSSRTSGGTDTQYF
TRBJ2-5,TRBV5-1,CASSHQISGNQETQYF
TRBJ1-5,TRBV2,CASSEALLGQDYSNQPQHF
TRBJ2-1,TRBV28,CASSAPGTGNHNEQFF
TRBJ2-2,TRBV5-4,CASSLDGPVTGELFF
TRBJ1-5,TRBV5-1,CASSSDNLGSHQPQHF
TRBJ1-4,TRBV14,CASSQAWEEYGEKLFF
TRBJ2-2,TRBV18,CASSPMAQVNTGELFF
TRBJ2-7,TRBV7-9,CASSPIDRGEYEQYF
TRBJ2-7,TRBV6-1,CASSKQRGGRYEQYF
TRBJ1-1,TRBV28,CASTSKGANTEAFF
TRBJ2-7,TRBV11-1,CASSLSGPIYEQYF
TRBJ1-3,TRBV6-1,CASSDGLVNTIYF
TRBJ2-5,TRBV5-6,CASSQRDSQETQYF
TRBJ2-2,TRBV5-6,CASSPVTAGTGELFF
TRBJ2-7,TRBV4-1,CASSQGQGSSYEQYF
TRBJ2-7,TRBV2,CASSNRARTYEQYF
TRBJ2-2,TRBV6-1,CASRLVGGELFF
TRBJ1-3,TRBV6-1,CASSPGGAHTIYF
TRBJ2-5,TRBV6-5,CASRGLYQETQYF
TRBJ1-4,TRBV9,CASSVDAGTRGEKLFF
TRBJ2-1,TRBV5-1,CASSLVLENEQFF
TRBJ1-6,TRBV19,CASSKNRQASSYNSPLHF
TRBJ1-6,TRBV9,CASSVAPGLSGSPLHF
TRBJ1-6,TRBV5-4,CASSLEGQINSPLHF
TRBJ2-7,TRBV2,CASTTGTGSYEQYF
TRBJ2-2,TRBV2,CASGSDSNTGELFF
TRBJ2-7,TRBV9,CASSVGPDLKVYEQYF
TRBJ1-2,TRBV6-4,CATRTADYGYTF
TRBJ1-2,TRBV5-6,CASSLDRGPYGYTF
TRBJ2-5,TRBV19,CASGTQETQYF